These 25 T cell receptor beta chains were sequenced from one sample in a study of control samples from healthy donors and cancer patients. Sequencing used immunoSEQ multiplex PCR; TCRdb keeps in-frame clones, though not all of them. Among 90,000 to 150,000 clones listed, 70% to 90% were seen once. Sequencing was carried out using blood. These receptors originate from a man aged 40-55 years in good health.

The V gene is TRBV3-1 (or the pseudogene TRBV3-2), the J gene TRBJ1-2; D might be TRBD1 (5 bases). V shed 4 bases and J shed 4 bases, with 16 bases lying between them. Germline V gene data show CDR1 as LGHDT and CDR2 as YNNKEL (reference sequence). The CDR3 spans 15 residues. CDR3 in DNA: TGTGCCAGCAGCCTCCAAAGGGGTGGGGGCTATGGCTACACCTTC. It translates to CASSLQRGGGYGYTF.

V usage is TRBV6-2 or TRBV6-3 and J usage is TRBJ1-6, with a weak D call TRBD1 (6 bases). CDR3 length: 16 residues. Germline loops: CDR1 MNHEY, CDR2 SVGEGT. V was trimmed by 3 bases and J by 7 bases, leaving 16 bases between them. CDR3 loop: CASSYGVGGQNSPLHF. The CDR3 nucleotides are TGTGCCAGCAGTTATGGTGTAGGGGGTCAAAATTCACCCCTCCACTTT.

The J gene is TRBJ2-5, the V gene TRBV9; D is unclear. Germline CDR1 is SGDLS and CDR2 is YYNGEE. This CDR3 is 15 amino acids long. Trimming cost V 4 bases and J 5 bases, with 18 bases left between them. The CDR3 spells CASSIQSLLGETQYF. Here the CDR3 DNA reads TGTGCCAGCAGCATTCAGTCCCTATTGGGGGAGACCCAGTACTTC.

The chain carries TRBV5-8 and TRBJ2-3; tentative D call: TRBD1 (5 bases). There are 15 residues in the CDR3. Germline CDR1 and CDR2: SGHTS and YDEGEE. With 0 bases removed from V and 3 bases from J, the gap between germline ends came to 11 bases. The chain's CDR3 is CASSLAGAVTDTQYF. The CDR3 DNA reads TGTGCCAGCAGCTTGGCTGGGGCGGTGACAGATACGCAGTATTTT.

The V call is TRBV12-3 or TRBV12-4, the J call TRBJ2-1; D uncertain. The CDR3 is made up of 11 amino acids. The V end lost 5 bases, the J end lost 7 bases, and 6 bases lay between the germline ends. Here the CDR3 DNA reads TGTGCCAGCAGTCAAGTAAATGAGCAGTTCTTC. Translating it yields CASSQVNEQFF.

This chain's CDR3 is CASSPTLRGETQYF. The CDR3 DNA sequence: TGTGCCAGCAGCCCGACGCTCAGGGGAGAGACCCAGTACTTC. The chain recombines TRBV14 with TRBJ2-5; D might be TRBD1 (6 bases). The CDR3 contains 14 residues. Germline CDR1 reads SGHDN; CDR2 reads FVKESK. The germline V and J ends were trimmed by 4 bases and 4 bases, with 13 bases remaining between them.

The chain links TRBV19 to TRBJ2-7; 9 bases agree with TRBD1. Trimming cost V 5 bases and J 7 bases; bases outside gene matches: 9. The CDR3 runs 14 residues. In germline, CDR1 is LNHDA, CDR2 SQIVND (reference sequence). The CDR3 is CASSPRTGAKEQYF. The DNA for the CDR3 is TGTGCCAGTAGTCCTCGGACAGGGGCAAAAGAGCAGTACTTC.

The CDR3 coding sequence is TGTGCCAGCGCTTCGGGACAGGGAAACACCATATATTTT. Protein product: CASASGQGNTIYF. The chain employs TRBV27 and TRBJ1-3, with TRBD1 identical over 7 bases. This CDR3 is built from 13 residues. The germline gives CDR1 MNHEY, CDR2 SMNVEV (reference sequence). With V trimmed by 8 bases and J by 4 bases, 5 bases remained unmatched.

The chain carries TRBV27 and TRBJ2-2; TRBD1 aligns across 9 bases. Trimming at V came to 2 bases and at J to 5 bases, leaving 6 bases not matched to a gene. Germline V CDR1 and CDR2: MNHEY, SMNVEV (reference sequence). The CDR3 consists of 16 residues. CDR3: CASSLRGTGRTGELFF. In nucleotides, the CDR3 is TGTGCCAGCAGTTTACGGGGGACAGGGAGGACCGGGGAGCTGTTTTTT.

This clone was counted a single time. This chain connects TRBV3-1 (or the pseudogene TRBV3-2) to TRBJ1-3; no clear D gene. The CDR3 spans 18 residues. V gave up 0 bases and J gave up 3 bases, with 18 bases separating them. Germline V gives CDR1 LGHDT, CDR2 YNNKEL (reference sequence). Written as DNA, the CDR3 is TGTGCCAGCAGCCAAGATCTTAATTCGATGGAGGATGGAAACACCATATATTTT. Amino acid sequence: CASSQDLNSMEDGNTIYF.

CDR3: CATSRFTGYGYTF. In DNA, the CDR3 is TGTGCCACCAGCAGATTTACAGGGTATGGCTACACCTTC. V usage is TRBV15 and J usage is TRBJ1-2; weak D call: TRBD1 (6 bases). Trimming left V 2 bases short and J 5 bases short, with 9 bases between. The CDR3 length is 13 residues. Germline assignment: CDR1 LNHNV and CDR2 YYDKDF (reference sequence). Looking up the rest from reference TRBV15 and TRBJ1-2 gives the full variable domain: DAMVIQNPRYQVTQFGKPVTLSCSQTLNHNVMYWYQQKSSQAPKLLFHYYDKDFNNEADTPDNFQSRRPNTSFCFLDIRSPGLGDTAMYLCATSRFTGYGYTFGSGTRLTVV.

The table lists this clone with a count of one. The rearrangement links TRBV18 to TRBJ2-5, with unresolved D. Trimming took 3 bases from V and 0 from J, leaving 2 bases between them. In germline, CDR1 is KGHSH, CDR2 LQKENI. The CDR3 consists of 12 residues. The chain's CDR3 is CASSPNQETQYF. CDR3 DNA: TGTGCCAGCTCACCTAACCAAGAGACCCAGTACTTC.

The chain has TRBV6-5 and TRBJ2-3; either TRBD1 or TRBD2 may fit D (5 bases each). Trimming removed 6 bases at V and 3 bases at J, with 16 bases between. Germline CDR1 MNHEY, CDR2 SVGAGI. This CDR3 has 15 residues. The CDR3 reads CASRQRGLTTDTQYF. The CDR3 nucleotides read TGTGCCAGCAGGCAACGGGGCCTCACAACAGATACGCAGTATTTT.

The V gene is TRBV3-1 (or the pseudogene TRBV3-2), the J gene TRBJ1-2; a possible D gene is TRBD1 (5 bases). CDR1 and CDR2 from the germline V gene are LGHDT and YNNKEL (reference sequence). The germline V and J ends were trimmed by 4 bases and 7 bases, with 13 bases remaining between them. CDR3 length: 13 amino acids. The CDR3 is CASSPGGGFGYTF. As DNA, the CDR3 is TGTGCCAGCAGCCCTGGGGGGGGATTTGGCTACACCTTC.

This chain links TRBV7-3 with TRBJ2-2; TRBD2 agrees at 9 bases. The CDR3 loop spans 17 amino acids. V gave up 5 bases and J gave up 2 bases; unmatched junction bases: 9. From germline, CDR1 is SGHTA and CDR2 FQGTGA. The CDR3 DNA follows: TGTGCCAGCAGCCCCCGGCAGCGGGGGGCCAACACCGGGGAGCTGTTTTTT. The encoded protein is CASSPRQRGANTGELFF.

This clone was found once. The V gene is TRBV2, the J gene TRBJ1-4, with D unclear. V gave up 2 bases and J gave up 4 bases, with 8 bases separating them. This CDR3 has 14 amino acids. Per germline, CDR1 SNHLY and CDR2 FYNNEI. The DNA of the CDR3 is TGTGCCAGCAGTGAAAGCAGACATAATGAAAAACTGTTTTTT. Its protein is CASSESRHNEKLFF.

Here the CDR3 DNA reads TGTGCCACCAGTGATAGGGGACGTCCTAACGACGAGCAGTACTTC. It specifies CATSDRGRPNDEQYF. This chain links TRBV24-1 with TRBJ2-7; D may be TRBD1 or TRBD2 (5 bases each). Trimming pared 3 bases from V and 5 bases from J, leaving 16 bases between. The CDR3 spans 15 residues. The germline V gene encodes CDR1 KGHDR and CDR2 SFDVKD.

The chain combines TRBV29-1 with TRBJ1-2; no clear D. The CDR3 has 11 residues. Trimming took off 7 bases at V and 6 bases at J, with 12 bases between the two ends. Germline CDR1 SQVTM, CDR2 ANQGSEA. In nucleotides, the CDR3 is TGCAGCGCCCGGACTCAAAATGGCTACACCTTC. This sequence encodes CSARTQNGYTF.

V and J are TRBV19 and TRBJ1-5; D gene uncertain. Germline V lookup: CDR1 LNHDA, CDR2 SQIVND (reference sequence). CDR3 size: 16 residues. Trimming cost V 1 base and J 4 bases, with 14 bases left between them. Here the CDR3 reads CASSIGYRPGNQPQHF. The CDR3 nucleotides are TGTGCCAGTAGTATAGGGTACCGACCGGGGAATCAGCCCCAGCATTTT.

This rearrangement joins TRBV5-5 to TRBJ1-2; TRBD1 aligns across 8 bases. Losses at the gene ends were 4 bases for V and 2 bases for J; bases not matched to a gene: 7. The CDR3 length is 15 residues. Germline CDR1 SGHKS, CDR2 YYEKEE (reference sequence). The CDR3 bases are TGTGCCAGCAGCAAACAGGGGGGCGCAAACTATGGCTACACCTTC. Protein product: CASSKQGGANYGYTF.

The gene calls are TRBV6-5 and TRBJ1-6, with D possibly matching TRBD1 (6 bases). The CDR3 has 15 amino acids. Trimming removed 10 bases from V and 5 bases from J, with 18 bases in between. CDR1 and CDR2 (germline): MNHEY, SVGAGI. This chain's CDR3 is CAILRGYRNNSPLHF. The CDR3 DNA sequence: TGTGCCATTCTAAGGGGGTACAGAAATAATTCACCCCTCCACTTT.

The chain employs TRBV24-1 and TRBJ1-5; D is uncertain. CDR3 length: 16 residues. V gave up 6 bases and J gave up 3 bases, with 17 bases separating them. The germline gives CDR1 KGHDR, CDR2 SFDVKD. The CDR3 bases are TGTGCCACCAGTAGAATAATTAAACAGATCAATCAGCCCCAGCATTTT. Its protein is CATSRIIKQINQPQHF.

V gene TRBV5-1 combines with J gene TRBJ2-7; the match to TRBD1 covers 12 bases. The V segment lost 4 bases and the J segment 8 bases; nucleotides outside the gene matches: 4. There are 13 residues in the CDR3. Per germline, CDR1 SGHRS and CDR2 YFSETQ. The CDR3: CASSPGQGAKQYF. In DNA, the CDR3 is TGCGCCAGCAGCCCGGGACAGGGGGCAAAGCAGTACTTC.

V usage is TRBV9 and J usage is TRBJ1-6, with a weak D call TRBD1 (6 bases). This CDR3 is built from 16 residues. Trimming took 3 bases from V and 7 from J, leaving 17 bases between them. CDR1 and CDR2 from the germline V gene are SGDLS and YYNGEE. The chain's CDR3 is CASSATGIPLNSPLHF. The DNA for the CDR3 is TGTGCCAGCAGCGCTACAGGGATACCTCTGAATTCACCCCTCCACTTT. The variable domain in full, with the rest retrieved from reference TRBV9 and TRBJ1-6, is DSGVTQTPKHLITATGQRVTLRCSPRSGDLSVYWYQQSLDQGLQFLIQYYNGEERAKGNILERFSAQQFPDLHSELNLSSLELGDSALYFCASSATGIPLNSPLHFGNGTRLTVT.

This rearrangement joins TRBV14 to TRBJ1-4; 11 bases are shared with TRBD1. Germline CDR1 is SGHDN and CDR2 is FVKESK. The CDR3 spans 15 residues. With V trimmed by 5 bases and J by 8 bases, 7 bases remained unmatched. The CDR3 DNA sequence: TGTGCCAGCAGCGGACGGGACAGGGGGGAGGAAAAACTGTTTTTT. Its protein product is CASSGRDRGEEKLFF.